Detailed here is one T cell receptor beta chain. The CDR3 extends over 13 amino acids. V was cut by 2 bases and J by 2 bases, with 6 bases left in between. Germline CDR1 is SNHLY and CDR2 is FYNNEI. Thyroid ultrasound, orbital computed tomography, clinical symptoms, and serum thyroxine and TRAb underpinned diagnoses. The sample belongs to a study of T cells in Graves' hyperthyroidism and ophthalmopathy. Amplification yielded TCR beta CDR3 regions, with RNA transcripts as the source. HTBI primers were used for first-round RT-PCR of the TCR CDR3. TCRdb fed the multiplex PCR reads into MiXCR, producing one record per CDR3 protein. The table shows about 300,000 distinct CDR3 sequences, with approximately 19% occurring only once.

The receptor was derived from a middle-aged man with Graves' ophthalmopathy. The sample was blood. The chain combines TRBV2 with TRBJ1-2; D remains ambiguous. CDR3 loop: CASSERANYGYTF. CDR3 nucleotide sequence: TGTGCCAGCAGTGAAAGGGCGAACTATGGCTACACCTTC.